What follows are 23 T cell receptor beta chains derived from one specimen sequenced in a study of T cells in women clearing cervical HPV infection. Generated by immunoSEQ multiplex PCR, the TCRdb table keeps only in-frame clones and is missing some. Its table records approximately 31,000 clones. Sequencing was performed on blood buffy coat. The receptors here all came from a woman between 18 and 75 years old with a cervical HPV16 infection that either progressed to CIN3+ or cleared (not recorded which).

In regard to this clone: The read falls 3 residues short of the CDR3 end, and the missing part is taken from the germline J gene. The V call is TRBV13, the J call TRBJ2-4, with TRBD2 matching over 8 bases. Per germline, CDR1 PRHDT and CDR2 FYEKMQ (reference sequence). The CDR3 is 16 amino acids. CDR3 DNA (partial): TGTGCCAGCAGCTTAAGTTTGGGAGGGCTAGCGGGTATT. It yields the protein CASSLSLGGLAGI. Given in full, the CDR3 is CASSLSLGGLAGIQYF.

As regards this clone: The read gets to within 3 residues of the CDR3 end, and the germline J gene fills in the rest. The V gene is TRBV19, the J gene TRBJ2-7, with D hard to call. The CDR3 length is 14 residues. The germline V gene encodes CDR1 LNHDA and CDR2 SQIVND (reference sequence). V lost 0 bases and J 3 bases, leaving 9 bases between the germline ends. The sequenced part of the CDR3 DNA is TGTGCCAGTAGTATAGATCTAGTGGACTACGAG. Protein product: CASSIDLVDYE. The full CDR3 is CASSIDLVDYEQYF.

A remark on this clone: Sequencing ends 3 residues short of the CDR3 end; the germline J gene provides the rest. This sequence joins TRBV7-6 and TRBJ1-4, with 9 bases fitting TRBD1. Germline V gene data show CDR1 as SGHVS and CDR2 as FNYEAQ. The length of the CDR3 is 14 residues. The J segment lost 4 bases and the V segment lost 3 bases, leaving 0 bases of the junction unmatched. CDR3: CASSLDRGNEKLFF. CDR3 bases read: TGTGCCAGCAGCTTGGACAGGGGTAATGAAAAA.

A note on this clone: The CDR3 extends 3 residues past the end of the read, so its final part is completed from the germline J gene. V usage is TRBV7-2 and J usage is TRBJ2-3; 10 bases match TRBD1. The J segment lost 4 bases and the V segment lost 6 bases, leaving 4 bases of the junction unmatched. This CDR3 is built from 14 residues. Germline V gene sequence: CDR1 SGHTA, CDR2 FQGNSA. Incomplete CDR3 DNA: TGTGCCAGCAGGACAGGGGGCCCCGCAGATACG. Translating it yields CASRTGGPADT. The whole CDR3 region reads CASRTGGPADTQYF.

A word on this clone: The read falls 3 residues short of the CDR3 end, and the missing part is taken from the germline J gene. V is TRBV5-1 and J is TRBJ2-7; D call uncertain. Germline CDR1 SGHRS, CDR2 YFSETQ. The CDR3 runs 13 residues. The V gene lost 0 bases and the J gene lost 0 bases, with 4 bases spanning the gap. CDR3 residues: CASSLASSYEQYF. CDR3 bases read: TGCGCCAGCAGCTTGGCTAGCTCCTACGAG.

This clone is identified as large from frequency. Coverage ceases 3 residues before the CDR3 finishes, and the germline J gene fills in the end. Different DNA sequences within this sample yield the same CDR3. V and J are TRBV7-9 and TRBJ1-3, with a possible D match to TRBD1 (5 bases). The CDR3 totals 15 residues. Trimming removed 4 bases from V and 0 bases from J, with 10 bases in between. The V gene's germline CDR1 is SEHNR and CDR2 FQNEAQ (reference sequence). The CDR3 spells CASSSQASSGNTIYF. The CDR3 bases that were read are TGTGCCAGCAGCTCACAGGCGAGCTCTGGAAACACC. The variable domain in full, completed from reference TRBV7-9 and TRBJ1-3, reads DTGVSQNPRHKITKRGQNVTFRCDPISEHNRLYWYRQTLGQGPEFLTYFQNEAQLEKSRLLSDRFSAERPKGSFSTLEIQRTEQGDSAMYLCASSSQASSGNTIYFGEGSWLTVV.

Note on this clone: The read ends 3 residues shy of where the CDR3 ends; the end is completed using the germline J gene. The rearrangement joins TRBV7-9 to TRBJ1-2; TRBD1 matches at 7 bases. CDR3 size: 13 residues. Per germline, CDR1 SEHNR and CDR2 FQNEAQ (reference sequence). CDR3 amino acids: CASTDEQGNDYTF. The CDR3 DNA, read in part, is TGTGCCAGCACCGATGAACAGGGGAACGAC.

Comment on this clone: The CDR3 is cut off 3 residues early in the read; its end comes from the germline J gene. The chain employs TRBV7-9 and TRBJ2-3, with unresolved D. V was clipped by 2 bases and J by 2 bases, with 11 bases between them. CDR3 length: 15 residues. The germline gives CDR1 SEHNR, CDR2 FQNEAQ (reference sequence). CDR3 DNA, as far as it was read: TGTGCCAGCAGCTTAAAAGGGTACCTCACAGATACG. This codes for CASSLKGYLTDT. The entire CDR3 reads CASSLKGYLTDTQYF.

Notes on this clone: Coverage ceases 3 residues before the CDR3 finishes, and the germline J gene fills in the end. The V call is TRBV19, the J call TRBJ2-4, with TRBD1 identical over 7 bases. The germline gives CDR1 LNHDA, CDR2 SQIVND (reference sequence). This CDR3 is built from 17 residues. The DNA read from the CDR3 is TGTGCCAGTAGTCCCGAGACAGGGCGGTTTGGCAATCAGCCT. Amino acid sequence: CASSPETGRFGNQP. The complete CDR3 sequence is CASSPETGRFGNQPQYF. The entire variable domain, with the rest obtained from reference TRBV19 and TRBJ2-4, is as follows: DGGITQSPKYLFRKEGQNVTLSCEQNLNHDAMYWYRQDPGQGLRLIYYSQIVNDFQKGDIAEGYSVSREKKESFPLTVTSAQKNPTAFYLCASSPETGRFGNQPQYFGAGTRLSVL.

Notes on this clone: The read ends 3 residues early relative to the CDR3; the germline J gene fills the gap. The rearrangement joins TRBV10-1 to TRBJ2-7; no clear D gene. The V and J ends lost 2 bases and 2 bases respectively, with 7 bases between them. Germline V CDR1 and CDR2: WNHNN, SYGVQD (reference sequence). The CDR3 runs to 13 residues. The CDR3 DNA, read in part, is TGCGCCAGCAGTGAGCAAGTAGCCTACGAG. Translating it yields CASSEQVAYE. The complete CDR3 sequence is CASSEQVAYEQYF.

The part of the CDR3 DNA that was read is TGTGCCAGCAGCTTAAGGGGACAGGGGAGAGAGACC. Encoded protein: CASSLRGQGRET. The whole CDR3 protein reads CASSLRGQGRETQYF. The J gene is TRBJ2-5, the V gene TRBV7-9; 10 bases match TRBD1. The read terminates 3 residues before the CDR3 end, so the remaining end is supplied by the germline J gene. The CDR3 has 15 residues. V lost 2 bases and J lost 4; bases outside the gene matches: 4. Per germline, CDR1 SEHNR and CDR2 FQNEAQ (reference sequence).

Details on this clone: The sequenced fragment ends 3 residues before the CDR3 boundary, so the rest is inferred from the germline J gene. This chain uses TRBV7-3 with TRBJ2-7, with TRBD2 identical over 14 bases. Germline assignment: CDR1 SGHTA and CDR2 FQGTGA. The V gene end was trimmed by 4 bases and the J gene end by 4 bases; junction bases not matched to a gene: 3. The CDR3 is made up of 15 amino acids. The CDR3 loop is CASSSTSGRVYEQYF. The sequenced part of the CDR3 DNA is TGTGCCAGCAGCTCGACTAGCGGGAGGGTATACGAG. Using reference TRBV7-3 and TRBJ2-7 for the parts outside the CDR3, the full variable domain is GAGVSQTPSNKVTEKGKYVELRCDPISGHTALYWYRQSLGQGPEFLIYFQGTGAADDSGLPNDRFFAVRPEGSVSTLKIQRTERGDSAVYLCASSSTSGRVYEQYFGPGTRLTVT.

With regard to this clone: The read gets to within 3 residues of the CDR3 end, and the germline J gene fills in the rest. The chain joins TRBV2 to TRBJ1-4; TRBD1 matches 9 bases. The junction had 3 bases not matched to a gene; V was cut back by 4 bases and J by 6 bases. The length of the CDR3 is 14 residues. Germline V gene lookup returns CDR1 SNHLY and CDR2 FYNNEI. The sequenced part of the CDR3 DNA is TGTGCCAGCAGTGGGACAGGGGTCGATGAAAAA. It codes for CASSGTGVDEK. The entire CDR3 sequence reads CASSGTGVDEKLFF.

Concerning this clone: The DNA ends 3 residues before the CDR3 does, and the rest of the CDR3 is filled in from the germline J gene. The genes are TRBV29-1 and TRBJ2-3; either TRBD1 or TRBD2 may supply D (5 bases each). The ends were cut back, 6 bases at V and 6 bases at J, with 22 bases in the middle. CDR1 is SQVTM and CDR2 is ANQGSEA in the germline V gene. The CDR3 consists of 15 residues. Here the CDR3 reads CSVAYRSVGEDTQYF. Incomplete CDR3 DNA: TGCAGCGTGGCTTACAGGAGTGTAGGGGAGGATACG.

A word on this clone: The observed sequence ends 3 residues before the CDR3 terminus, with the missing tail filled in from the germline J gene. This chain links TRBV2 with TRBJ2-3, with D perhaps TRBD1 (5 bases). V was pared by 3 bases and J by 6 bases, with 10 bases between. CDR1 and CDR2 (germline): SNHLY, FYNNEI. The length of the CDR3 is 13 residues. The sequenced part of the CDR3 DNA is TGTGCCAGCAGTGACGACAGACTGGATACG. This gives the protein CASSDDRLDT. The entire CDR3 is CASSDDRLDTQYF.

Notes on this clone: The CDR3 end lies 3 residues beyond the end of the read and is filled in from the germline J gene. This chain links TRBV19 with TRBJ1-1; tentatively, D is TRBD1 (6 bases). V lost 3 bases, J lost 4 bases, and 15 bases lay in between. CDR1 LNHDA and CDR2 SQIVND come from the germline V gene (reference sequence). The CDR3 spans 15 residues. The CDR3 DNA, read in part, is TGTGCCAGTAGTATTTCGGGGGGCGGTGGCACTGAA. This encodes CASSISGGGGTE. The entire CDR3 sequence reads CASSISGGGGTEAFF.

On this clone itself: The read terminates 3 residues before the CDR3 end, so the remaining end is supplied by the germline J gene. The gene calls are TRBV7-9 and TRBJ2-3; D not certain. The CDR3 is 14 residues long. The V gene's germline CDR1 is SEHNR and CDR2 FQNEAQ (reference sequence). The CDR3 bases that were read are TGTGCCAGCAGCTTTCCCCAGGCACAAGAGACG. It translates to CASSFPQAQET. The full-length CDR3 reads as CASSFPQAQETQYF.

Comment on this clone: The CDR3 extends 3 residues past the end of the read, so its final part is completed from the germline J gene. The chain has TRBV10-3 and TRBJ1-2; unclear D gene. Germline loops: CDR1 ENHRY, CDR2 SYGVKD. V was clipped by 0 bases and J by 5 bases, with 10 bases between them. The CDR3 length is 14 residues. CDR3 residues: CAISESTELYGYTF. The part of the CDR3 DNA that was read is TGTGCCATCAGTGAGTCCACTGAACTGTATGGC.

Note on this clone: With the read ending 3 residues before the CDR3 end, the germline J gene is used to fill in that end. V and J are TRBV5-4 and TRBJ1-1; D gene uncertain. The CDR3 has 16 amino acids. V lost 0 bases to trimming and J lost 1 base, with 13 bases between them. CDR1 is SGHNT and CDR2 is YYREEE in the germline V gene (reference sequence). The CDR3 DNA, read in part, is TGTGCCAGCAGCTTGGCCTTCCGTGACACGAACACTGAA. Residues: CASSLAFRDTNTE. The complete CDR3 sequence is CASSLAFRDTNTEAFF. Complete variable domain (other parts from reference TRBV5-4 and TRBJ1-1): ETGVTQSPTHLIKTRGQQVTLRCSSQSGHNTVSWYQQALGQGPQFIFQYYREEENGRGNFPPRFSGLQFPNYSSELNVNALELDDSALYLCASSLAFRDTNTEAFFGQGTRLTVV.

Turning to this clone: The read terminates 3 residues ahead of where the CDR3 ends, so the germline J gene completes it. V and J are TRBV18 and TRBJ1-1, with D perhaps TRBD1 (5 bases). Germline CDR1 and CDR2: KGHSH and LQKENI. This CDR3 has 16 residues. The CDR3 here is CASSPAWRDSPVGAFF. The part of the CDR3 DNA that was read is TGTGCCAGCTCACCTGCTTGGCGTGACAGCCCTGTGGGG.

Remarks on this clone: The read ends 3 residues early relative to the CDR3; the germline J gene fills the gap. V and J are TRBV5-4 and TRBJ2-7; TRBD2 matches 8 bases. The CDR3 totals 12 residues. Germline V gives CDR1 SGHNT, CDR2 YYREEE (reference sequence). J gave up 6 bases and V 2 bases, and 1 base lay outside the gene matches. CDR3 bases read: TGTGCCAGCAGCTTCGGGGGGGTCGAG. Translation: CASSFGGVE. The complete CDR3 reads CASSFGGVEQYF.

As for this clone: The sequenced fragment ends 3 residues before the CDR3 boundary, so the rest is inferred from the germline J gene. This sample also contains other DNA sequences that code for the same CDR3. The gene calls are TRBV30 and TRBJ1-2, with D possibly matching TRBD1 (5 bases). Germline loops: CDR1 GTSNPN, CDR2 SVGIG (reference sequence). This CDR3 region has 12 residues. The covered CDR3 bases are TGTGCCTGGAGTAGTAGTATCGGGGGT. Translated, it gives CAWSSSIGG. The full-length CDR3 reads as CAWSSSIGGYTF.

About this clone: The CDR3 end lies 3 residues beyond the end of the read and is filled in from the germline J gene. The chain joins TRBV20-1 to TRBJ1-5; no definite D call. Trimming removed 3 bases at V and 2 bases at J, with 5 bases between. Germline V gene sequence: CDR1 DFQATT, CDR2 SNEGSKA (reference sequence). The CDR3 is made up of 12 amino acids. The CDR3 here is CSARAGNQPQHF. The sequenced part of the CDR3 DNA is TGCAGTGCTAGGGCGGGCAATCAGCCC.